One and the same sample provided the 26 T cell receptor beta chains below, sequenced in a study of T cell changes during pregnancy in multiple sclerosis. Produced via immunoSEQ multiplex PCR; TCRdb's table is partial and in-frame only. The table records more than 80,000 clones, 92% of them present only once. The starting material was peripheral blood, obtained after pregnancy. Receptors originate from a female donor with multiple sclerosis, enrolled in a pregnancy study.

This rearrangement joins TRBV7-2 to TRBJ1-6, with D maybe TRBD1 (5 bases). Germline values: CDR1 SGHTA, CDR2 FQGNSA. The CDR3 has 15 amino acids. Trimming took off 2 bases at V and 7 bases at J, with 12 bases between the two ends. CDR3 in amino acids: CASSLIRGENSPLHF. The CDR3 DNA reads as TGTGCCAGCAGCTTAATTAGGGGTGAGAATTCACCCCTCCACTTT.

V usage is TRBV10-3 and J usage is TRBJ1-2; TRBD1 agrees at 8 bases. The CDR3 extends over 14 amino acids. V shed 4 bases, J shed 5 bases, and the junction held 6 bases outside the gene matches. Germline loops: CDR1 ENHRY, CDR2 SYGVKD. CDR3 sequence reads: CAISAGGGKYGYTF. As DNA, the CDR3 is TGTGCCATCAGTGCAGGGGGCGGAAAGTATGGCTACACCTTC.

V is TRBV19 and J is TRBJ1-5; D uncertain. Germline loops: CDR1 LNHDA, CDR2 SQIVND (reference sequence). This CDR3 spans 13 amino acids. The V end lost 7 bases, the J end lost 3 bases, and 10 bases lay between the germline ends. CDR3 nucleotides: TGTGCCAGTACCAACAGAATCAATCAGCCCCAGCATTTT. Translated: CASTNRINQPQHF.

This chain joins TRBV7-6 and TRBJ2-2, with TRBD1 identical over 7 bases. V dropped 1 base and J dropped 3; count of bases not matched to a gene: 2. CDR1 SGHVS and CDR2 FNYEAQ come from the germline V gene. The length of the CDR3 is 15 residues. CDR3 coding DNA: TGTGCCAGCAGCTTAGGGCAGGGGGACACCGGGGAGCTGTTTTTT. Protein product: CASSLGQGDTGELFF.

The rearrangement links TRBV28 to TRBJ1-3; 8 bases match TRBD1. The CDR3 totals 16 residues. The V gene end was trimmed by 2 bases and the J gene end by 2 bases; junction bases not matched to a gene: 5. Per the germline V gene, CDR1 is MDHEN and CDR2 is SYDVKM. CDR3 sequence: CASSLGGQGAGNTIYF. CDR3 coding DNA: TGTGCCAGCAGTTTAGGTGGACAGGGCGCTGGAAACACCATATATTTT.

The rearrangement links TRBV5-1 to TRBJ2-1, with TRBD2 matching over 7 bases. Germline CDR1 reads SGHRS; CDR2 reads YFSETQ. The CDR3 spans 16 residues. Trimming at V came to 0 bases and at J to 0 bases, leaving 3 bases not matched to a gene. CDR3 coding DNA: TGCGCCAGCAGCTTGGGGACTAGAGGCTCCTACAATGAGCAGTTCTTC. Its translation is CASSLGTRGSYNEQFF.

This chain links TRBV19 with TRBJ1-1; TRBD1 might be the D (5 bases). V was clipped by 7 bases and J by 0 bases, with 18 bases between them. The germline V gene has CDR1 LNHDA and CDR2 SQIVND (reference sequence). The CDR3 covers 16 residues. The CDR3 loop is CASTARRRGMNTEAFF. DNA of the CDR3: TGTGCCAGTACCGCTCGCCGAAGGGGCATGAACACTGAAGCTTTCTTT.

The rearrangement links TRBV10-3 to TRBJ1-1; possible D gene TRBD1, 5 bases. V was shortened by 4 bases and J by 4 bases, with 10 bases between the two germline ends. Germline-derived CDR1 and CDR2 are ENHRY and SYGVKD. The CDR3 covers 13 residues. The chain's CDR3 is CAISGQLGTEAFF. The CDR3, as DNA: TGTGCCATCAGTGGACAGCTTGGCACTGAAGCTTTCTTT.

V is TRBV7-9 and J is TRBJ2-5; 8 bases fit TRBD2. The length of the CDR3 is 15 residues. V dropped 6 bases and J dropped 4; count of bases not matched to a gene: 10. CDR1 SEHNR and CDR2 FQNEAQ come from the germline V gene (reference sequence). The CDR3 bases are TGTGCCAGCAGACGAACGGGGGGGTGGGGAGAGACCCAGTACTTC. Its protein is CASRRTGGWGETQYF.

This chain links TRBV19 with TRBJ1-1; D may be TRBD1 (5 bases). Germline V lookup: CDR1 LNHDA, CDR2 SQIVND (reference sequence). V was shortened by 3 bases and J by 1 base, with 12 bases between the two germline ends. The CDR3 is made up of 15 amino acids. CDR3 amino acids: CASSIWAGQNTEAFF. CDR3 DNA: TGTGCCAGTAGTATTTGGGCAGGGCAGAACACTGAAGCTTTCTTT.

CDR3 amino acids: CATSHDLTNQPQHF. Written as DNA, the CDR3 is TGTGCCACCAGCCACGACTTGACCAATCAGCCCCAGCATTTT. This chain uses TRBV15 with TRBJ1-5; D uncertain. CDR1 is LNHNV and CDR2 is YYDKDF in the germline V gene (reference sequence). Trimming shortened V by 5 bases and J by 3 bases, and 11 bases separated the two germline ends. The CDR3 is made up of 14 amino acids. Variable domain in full (rest from reference TRBV15 and TRBJ1-5): DAMVIQNPRYQVTQFGKPVTLSCSQTLNHNVMYWYQQKSSQAPKLLFHYYDKDFNNEADTPDNFQSRRPNTSFCFLDIRSPGLGDTAMYLCATSHDLTNQPQHFGDGTRLSIL.

The CDR3 sequence is CASSDPSGGAYEQYF. In DNA, the CDR3 is TGCGCCAGCAGTGACCCTTCGGGGGGAGCCTACGAGCAGTACTTC. J is TRBJ2-7 and V is TRBV10-2, with TRBD2 matching 7 bases. The germline CDR1 and CDR2 sequences are WSHSY and SAAADI. The CDR3 has 15 residues. V lost 3 bases and J lost 2; bases outside the gene matches: 7.

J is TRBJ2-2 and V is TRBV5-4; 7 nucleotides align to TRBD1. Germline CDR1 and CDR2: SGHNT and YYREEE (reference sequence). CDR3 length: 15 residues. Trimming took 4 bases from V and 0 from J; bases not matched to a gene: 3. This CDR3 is CASSLQGPNTGELFF. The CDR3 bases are TGTGCCAGCAGCCTACAGGGGCCGAACACCGGGGAGCTGTTTTTT.

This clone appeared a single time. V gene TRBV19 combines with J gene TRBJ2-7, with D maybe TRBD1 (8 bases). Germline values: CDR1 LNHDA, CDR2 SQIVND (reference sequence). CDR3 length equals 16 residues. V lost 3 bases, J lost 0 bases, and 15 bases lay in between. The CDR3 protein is CASSIGGGQVSYEQYF. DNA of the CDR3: TGTGCCAGTAGTATCGGCGGGGGACAGGTCTCCTACGAGCAGTACTTC.

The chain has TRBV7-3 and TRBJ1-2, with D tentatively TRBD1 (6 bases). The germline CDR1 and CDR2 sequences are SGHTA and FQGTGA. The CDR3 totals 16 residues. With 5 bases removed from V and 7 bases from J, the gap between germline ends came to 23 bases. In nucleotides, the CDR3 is TGTGCCAGCAGCCCTCAATCCGACAGGCCCTGGCGTGGCTACACCTTC. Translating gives CASSPQSDRPWRGYTF. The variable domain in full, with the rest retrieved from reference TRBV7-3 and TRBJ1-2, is GAGVSQTPSNKVTEKGKYVELRCDPISGHTALYWYRQSLGQGPEFLIYFQGTGAADDSGLPNDRFFAVRPEGSVSTLKIQRTERGDSAVYLCASSPQSDRPWRGYTFGSGTRLTVV.

This CDR3 is CASSYWTARTGELFF. The CDR3 bases are TGTGCCAGCAGTTACTGGACAGCAAGGACCGGGGAGCTGTTTTTT. V usage is TRBV6-5 and J usage is TRBJ2-2; the D gene is possibly TRBD1 (6 bases). The germline gives CDR1 MNHEY, CDR2 SVGAGI. Trimming took 1 base from V and 5 from J, leaving 11 bases between them. The CDR3 length is 15 residues.

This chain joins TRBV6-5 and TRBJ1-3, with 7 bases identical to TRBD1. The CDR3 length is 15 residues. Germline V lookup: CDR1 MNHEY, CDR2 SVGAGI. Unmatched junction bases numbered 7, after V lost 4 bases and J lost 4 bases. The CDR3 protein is CASSSRGAKGNTIYF. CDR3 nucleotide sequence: TGTGCCAGCAGTTCCAGGGGGGCTAAAGGAAACACCATATATTTT.

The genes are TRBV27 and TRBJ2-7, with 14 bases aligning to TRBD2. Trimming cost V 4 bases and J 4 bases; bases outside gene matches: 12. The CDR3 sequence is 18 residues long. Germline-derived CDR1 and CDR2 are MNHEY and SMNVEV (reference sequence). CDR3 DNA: TGTGCCAGCAGTTCCCCGACTAGCGGGAGGGCCCGGGCATACGAGCAGTACTTC. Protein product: CASSSPTSGRARAYEQYF.

CDR3 in amino acids: CASTHRGTGGRYEQYF. The CDR3 region has the DNA TGTGCCAGTACGCATCGAGGCACAGGGGGAAGGTACGAGCAGTACTTC. The chain uses TRBV19 and TRBJ2-7; TRBD1 matches 8 bases. Trimming at V came to 7 bases and at J to 4 bases, leaving 15 bases not matched to a gene. Germline values: CDR1 LNHDA, CDR2 SQIVND (reference sequence). CDR3 length: 16 residues.

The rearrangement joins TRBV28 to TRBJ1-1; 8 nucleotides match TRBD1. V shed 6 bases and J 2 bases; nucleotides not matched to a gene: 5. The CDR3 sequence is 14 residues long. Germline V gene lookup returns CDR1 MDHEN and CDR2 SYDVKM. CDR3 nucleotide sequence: TGTGCCAGCAGGCCACAGGGGGTTAACACTGAAGCTTTCTTT. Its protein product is CASRPQGVNTEAFF.

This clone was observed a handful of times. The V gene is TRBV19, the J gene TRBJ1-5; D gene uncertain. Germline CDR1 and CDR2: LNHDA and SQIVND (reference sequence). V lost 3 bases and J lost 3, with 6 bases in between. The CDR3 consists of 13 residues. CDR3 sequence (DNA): TGTGCCAGTAGTATGCAGTTCAATCAGCCCCAGCATTTT. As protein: CASSMQFNQPQHF.

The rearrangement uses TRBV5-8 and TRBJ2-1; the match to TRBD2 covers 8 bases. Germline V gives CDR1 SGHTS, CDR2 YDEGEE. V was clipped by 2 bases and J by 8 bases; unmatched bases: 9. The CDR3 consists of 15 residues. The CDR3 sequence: CASSFVGRVLDEQFF. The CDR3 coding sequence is TGTGCCAGCAGCTTTGTCGGGAGGGTGTTAGATGAGCAGTTCTTC.

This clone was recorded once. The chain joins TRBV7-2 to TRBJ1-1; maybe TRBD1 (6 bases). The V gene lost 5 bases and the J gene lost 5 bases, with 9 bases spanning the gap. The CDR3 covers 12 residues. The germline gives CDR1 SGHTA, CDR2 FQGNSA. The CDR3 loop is CASSTGMTEAFF. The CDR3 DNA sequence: TGTGCCAGCAGCACAGGGATGACTGAAGCTTTCTTT.

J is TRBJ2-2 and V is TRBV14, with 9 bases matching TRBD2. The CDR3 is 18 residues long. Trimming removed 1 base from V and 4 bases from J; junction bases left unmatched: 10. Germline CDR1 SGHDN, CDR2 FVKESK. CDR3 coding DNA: TGTGCCAGCAGCCAAGTCCCGGGGCTAGCGGGACTCACCGGGGAGCTGTTTTTT. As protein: CASSQVPGLAGLTGELFF.

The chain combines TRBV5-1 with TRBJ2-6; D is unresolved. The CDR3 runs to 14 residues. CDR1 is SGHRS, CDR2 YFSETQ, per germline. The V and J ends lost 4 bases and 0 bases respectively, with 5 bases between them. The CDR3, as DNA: TGCGCCAGCAGCATTTACTCTGGGGCCAACGTCCTGACTTTC. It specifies CASSIYSGANVLTF.

The CDR3: CASSLDQGGYEQYF. The DNA for the CDR3 is TGTGCCAGCAGCTTAGATCAGGGCGGCTACGAGCAGTACTTC. The chain couples TRBV7-2 to TRBJ2-7, with D possibly TRBD1 on 5 matching bases. Germline CDR1 is SGHTA and CDR2 is FQGNSA. V was cut by 1 base and J by 3 bases, with 10 bases left in between. This CDR3 spans 14 amino acids.